The 19 T cell receptor beta chains below come from one sample, sequenced in a study of blood T cell repertoires in COVID-19. Here immunoSEQ multiplex PCR was the method, and the copy in TCRdb shows in-frame clones only, minus some. The table has 200,000 to 300,000 clones, roughly 86% seen once. Sequencing was performed on PBMCs or T cells enriched from blood (not recorded which). The receptors were sampled from a woman aged 45 to 65 who had recovered from COVID-19.

The J gene is TRBJ1-2, the V gene TRBV6-5; 8 nucleotides match TRBD1. The V and J ends lost 6 bases and 1 base, in that order; junction bases with no gene match: 7. CDR1 is MNHEY and CDR2 is SVGAGI in the germline V gene. The CDR3 extends over 15 amino acids. Here the CDR3 reads CASSKGDRSNYGYTF. The CDR3 nucleotides read TGTGCCAGCAGCAAGGGGGACAGGAGTAACTATGGCTACACCTTC.

The rearrangement uses TRBV18 and TRBJ2-7, with D possibly being TRBD2 (5 bases). This CDR3 is 13 amino acids long. V lost 2 bases to trimming and J lost 7 bases, with 12 bases between them. In germline, CDR1 is KGHSH, CDR2 LQKENI. Written as DNA, the CDR3 is TGTGCCAGCTCACCATCTCTGAGGAGGGAGCAGTACTTC. This gives the protein CASSPSLRREQYF.

The V call is TRBV7-2, the J call TRBJ1-2, with 10 bases matching TRBD1. V was pared by 6 bases and J by 4 bases, with 5 bases of the junction left unmatched. CDR3 length: 14 residues. CDR1 and CDR2 from the germline V gene are SGHTA and FQGNSA. CDR3: CASSSTGGIYGYTF. DNA for the CDR3: TGTGCCAGCAGTTCGACAGGGGGCATCTATGGCTACACCTTC.

The V gene is TRBV4-2, the J gene TRBJ2-5; the match to TRBD2 covers 8 bases. Germline V gene lookup returns CDR1 LGHNA and CDR2 YNFKEQ. This CDR3 has 16 amino acids. The junction had 8 bases not matched to a gene; V was cut back by 4 bases and J by 1 base. The CDR3 nucleotides are TGTGCCAGCAGCCCAACCCCTAGCGGGTTCCAAGAGACCCAGTACTTC. Its protein product is CASSPTPSGFQETQYF.

The rearrangement links TRBV19 to TRBJ2-7; 8 bases match TRBD2. V was clipped by 5 bases and J by 3 bases; unmatched bases: 9. CDR1 and CDR2 (germline): LNHDA, SQIVND (reference sequence). The CDR3 totals 15 residues. CDR3: CASSLGPGGYYEQYF. The CDR3 coding sequence is TGTGCCAGTAGTCTGGGGCCGGGGGGGTACTACGAGCAGTACTTC.

V gene TRBV4-3 combines with J gene TRBJ2-5; TRBD1 is a possible D gene (5 bases). This CDR3 is 15 amino acids long. Trimming left V 0 bases short and J 5 bases short, with 13 bases between. Germline V CDR1 and CDR2: LGHNA, YSLEER. CDR3 nucleotide sequence: TGCGCCAGCAGCCAAGATATAACAGGAAGTGAGACCCAGTACTTC. Translated, it gives CASSQDITGSETQYF.

In the case of this clone: The germline gene is not matched at one end of the junction; a read error may be the cause. This rearrangement joins TRBV7-3 to TRBJ2-7; D might be TRBD1 (7 bases). Germline loops: CDR1 SGHTA, CDR2 FQGTGA. The CDR3 is 13 amino acids. In DNA, the CDR3 is TGTGCCAGCAGCCCCAACGGAGGGGGCGGTGAGGTCTTC. It encodes CASSPNGGGGEVF.

The gene calls are TRBV19 and TRBJ2-3, with TRBD2 matching 10 bases. The CDR3 extends over 18 amino acids. The V segment lost 4 bases and the J segment 8 bases; nucleotides outside the gene matches: 18. The V gene's germline CDR1 is LNHDA and CDR2 SQIVND (reference sequence). CDR3 bases: TGTGCCAGTAGTAAAGCCCCTGAATCTAGCGGGAGTCGGAGTACGCAGTATTTT. Translation: CASSKAPESSGSRSTQYF. Together with reference TRBV19 and TRBJ2-3, the CDR3 gives the full variable domain: DGGITQSPKYLFRKEGQNVTLSCEQNLNHDAMYWYRQDPGQGLRLIYYSQIVNDFQKGDIAEGYSVSREKKESFPLTVTSAQKNPTAFYLCASSKAPESSGSRSTQYFGPGTRLTVL.

The rearrangement joins TRBV5-4 to TRBJ1-1; TRBD1 matches 7 bases. Germline V gives CDR1 SGHNT, CDR2 YYREEE (reference sequence). There are 15 residues in the CDR3. V dropped 5 bases and J dropped 1; count of bases not matched to a gene: 8. CDR3 sequence: CASRYRDRGNTEAFF. In nucleotides, the CDR3 is TGTGCCAGCAGATACCGGGACAGAGGGAACACTGAAGCTTTCTTT.

This clone was counted once. V and J are TRBV3-1 (or the pseudogene TRBV3-2) and TRBJ2-2, with 7 bases matching TRBD2. This CDR3 comprises 15 residues. The V gene end was trimmed by 1 base and the J gene end by 6 bases; junction bases not matched to a gene: 5. Germline V gene lookup returns CDR1 LGHDT and CDR2 YNNKEL (reference sequence). The CDR3 spells CASSQGRTRSGELFF. The CDR3 DNA follows: TGTGCCAGCAGCCAAGGAAGGACTAGATCCGGGGAGCTGTTTTTT.

The V gene is TRBV3-1 (or the pseudogene TRBV3-2), the J gene TRBJ1-2; tentatively, D is TRBD1 (5 bases). Trimming took 1 base from V and 7 from J, leaving 16 bases between them. The CDR3 is 15 residues long. Germline assignment: CDR1 LGHDT and CDR2 YNNKEL (reference sequence). The CDR3 here is CASSQVAGRLVGYTF. The CDR3 region has the DNA TGTGCCAGCAGCCAAGTTGCAGGGCGGTTAGTTGGCTACACCTTC.

Concerning this clone: The sample has other DNA sequences that encode this CDR3 too. This sequence joins TRBV7-3 and TRBJ2-1; the match to TRBD2 covers 10 bases. V shed 4 bases and J 0 bases; nucleotides not matched to a gene: 3. The CDR3 has 16 amino acids. The germline gives CDR1 SGHTA, CDR2 FQGTGA. CDR3 sequence (DNA): TGTGCCAGCAGCTCCTCTAGCGGGAGCTCCTACAATGAGCAGTTCTTC. Protein: CASSSSSGSSYNEQFF.

The V call is TRBV5-1, the J call TRBJ2-7; 12 nucleotides line up with TRBD2. The CDR3 runs 17 residues. Trimming removed 0 bases from V and 2 bases from J; junction bases left unmatched: 6. CDR1 is SGHRS and CDR2 is YFSETQ in the germline V gene. The CDR3 sequence is CASSLALAGGPAYEQYF. CDR3 DNA: TGCGCCAGCAGCTTGGCGCTAGCGGGGGGGCCCGCCTACGAGCAGTACTTC.

Notes on this clone: Relative to the germline gene, one junction end is altered; a read error may explain this. The chain uses TRBV18 and TRBJ1-1, with D possibly being TRBD1 (6 bases). The CDR3 is 13 residues long. Germline CDR1 reads KGHSH; CDR2 reads LQKENI. The CDR3 nucleotides are TGTGCCACCTCACCGGACAGGAACACTGAAGCTTTCTTT. It encodes CATSPDRNTEAFF.

The CDR3 DNA reads TGTGCCAGCCGCATAGCGGGAGGGTACGAGCAGTACTTC. It encodes CASRIAGGYEQYF. The rearrangement links TRBV2 to TRBJ2-7; 11 positions match TRBD2. Germline V lookup: CDR1 SNHLY, CDR2 FYNNEI. With 8 bases clipped from V and 4 bases from J, the junction kept 4 bases outside the gene matches. The CDR3 covers 13 residues.

This clone came up a few times. This chain uses TRBV15 with TRBJ1-2; TRBD1 matches at 9 bases. V lost 3 bases to trimming and J lost 5 bases; unmatched junction nucleotides: 1. The CDR3 sequence is 13 residues long. In germline, CDR1 is LNHNV, CDR2 YYDKDF (reference sequence). The CDR3 loop is CATSRGTGYGYTF. The CDR3 coding sequence is TGTGCCACCAGCAGGGGGACAGGGTATGGCTACACCTTC.

V and J are TRBV10-1 and TRBJ2-1; 11 nucleotides line up with TRBD2. CDR3 length equals 16 residues. With 3 bases clipped from V and 9 bases from J, the junction kept 10 bases outside the gene matches. Germline CDR1 reads WNHNN; CDR2 reads SYGVQD (reference sequence). CDR3 sequence: CASSEITSGGYIEQFF. CDR3 nucleotide sequence: TGCGCCAGCAGTGAAATCACTAGCGGGGGTTATATTGAGCAGTTCTTC.

This clone was detected once. The chain has TRBV27 and TRBJ2-3, with a possible D match to TRBD1 (5 bases). The CDR3 contains 14 residues. Germline CDR1 MNHEY, CDR2 SMNVEV (reference sequence). Trimming removed 6 bases from V and 2 bases from J, with 12 bases in between. CDR3 nucleotide sequence: TGTGCCAGCAGGCAGGGAACCTTCACAGATACGCAGTATTTT. Amino acids: CASRQGTFTDTQYF.

The rearrangement joins TRBV7-2 to TRBJ1-2; 9 bases map to TRBD1. Trimming cost V 7 bases and J 4 bases; bases outside gene matches: 7. The CDR3 runs to 14 residues. The germline V gene encodes CDR1 SGHTA and CDR2 FQGNSA. The CDR3, as DNA: TGTGCCAGCACCCCGGACAGGGGTGGCTATGGCTACACCTTC. This codes for CASTPDRGGYGYTF.